The rows below give T cell receptor beta chains drawn from one sample of a study of T cell responses to AZD1222 COVID-19 vaccine. The assay was immunoSEQ multiplex PCR, and TCRdb's table has in-frame clones only and misses some. This table holds roughly 150,000 clones, around 90% found once. The sequencing used peripheral blood, collected 28 days after the second AZD1222 dose. These receptor sequences come from an adult who received the AZD1222 COVID-19 vaccine. Each CDR3 is given with its conserved first and last residue. Fields, in order: D gene, J gene, V gene, clone size, CDR3 protein, CDR3 DNA. D genes are given only for firm matches. Rows may omit the clone size; those that give it use once, few, many or a size class.

- TRBJ1-2 TRBV6-6 - CASSYQGGYGYTF TGTGCCAGCAGTTATCAGGGCGGCTATGGCTACACCTTC
- TRBJ2-3 TRBV3-1/TRBV3-2 - CASSQGPGRRSTDTQYF TGTGCCAGCAGCCAAGGTCCAGGCAGACGAAGCACAGATACGCAGTATTTT
- TRBJ1-1 TRBV7-2 - CASSLSELEAFF TGTGCCAGCAGCTTATCAGAGCTTGAAGCTTTCTTT
- TRBJ2-5 TRBV5-6 - CASSPRWGLREETQYF TGTGCCAGCAGCCCCCGGTGGGGGCTGCGAGAAGAGACCCAGTACTTC
TRBD1 TRBJ1-6 TRBV30 few CAWSVQGSSYNSPLHF TGTGCCTGGAGTGTACAGGGGAGCTCCTATAATTCACCCCTCCACTTT
TRBD2 TRBJ2-7 TRBV11-2 - CASSLRGGTYEQYF TGTGCCAGCAGCTTGCGGGGGGGGACCTACGAGCAGTACTTC
TRBD1 TRBJ1-5 TRBV19 - CASSIGQGAGQPQHF TGTGCCAGTAGTATAGGACAGGGGGCAGGTCAGCCCCAGCATTTT
- TRBJ2-5 TRBV5-1 - CASSLAVIETQYF TGCGCCAGCAGCTTGGCTGTTATAGAGACCCAGTACTTC
- TRBJ1-1 TRBV14 - CASSQVPRTDTEAFF TGTGCCAGCAGCCAAGTCCCTCGGACAGACACTGAAGCTTTCTTT
- TRBJ1-1 TRBV5-6 - CASSFYRNTEAFF TGTGCCAGCAGCTTCTACAGGAACACTGAAGCTTTCTTT
- TRBJ2-1 TRBV24-1 - CATSDSGTSFNEQFF TGTGCCACCAGTGATTCCGGGACTTCCTTCAATGAGCAGTTCTTC
- TRBJ1-5 TRBV9 - CASSLGVSNQPQHF TGTGCCAGCAGCCTAGGGGTCAGCAATCAGCCCCAGCATTTT
- TRBJ2-1 TRBV20-1 - CSASSREGGSYNEQFF TGCAGTGCTAGTTCTAGGGAGGGGGGCTCCTACAATGAGCAGTTCTTC
- TRBJ2-3 TRBV6-2/TRBV6-3 - CASSYSAPPTDTQYF TGTGCCAGCAGTTACTCAGCCCCCCCGACAGATACGCAGTATTTT
TRBD2 TRBJ2-7 TRBV5-6 - CASSPRGRGEQYF TGTGCCAGCAGCCCCCGCGGGAGGGGCGAGCAGTACTTC
TRBD2 TRBJ2-2 TRBV9 - CASSVALAVNTGELFF TGTGCCAGCAGCGTCGCCCTAGCGGTAAACACCGGGGAGCTGTTTTTT
- TRBJ2-1 TRBV24-1 once CATSARLNEQFF TGTGCCACCAGTGCCCGATTAAATGAGCAGTTCTTC
- TRBJ1-5 TRBV12-3/TRBV12-4 - CASGGHSDQPQHF TGTGCCAGCGGGGGACACTCGGATCAGCCCCAGCATTTT
TRBD2 TRBJ2-3 TRBV3-1/TRBV3-2 few CASSPFEGTSVTDTQYF TGTGCCAGCAGCCCCTTTGAGGGGACTAGCGTTACAGATACGCAGTATTTT
- TRBJ1-2 TRBV4-3 - CASSQDSGQPNYGYTF TGCGCCAGCAGCCAAGATAGTGGACAGCCGAACTATGGCTACACCTTC
- TRBJ1-5 TRBV7-2 - CASSSVNQPQHF TGTGCCAGCAGCTCGGTCAATCAGCCCCAGCATTTT
- TRBJ2-1 TRBV11-3 - CASSLDSGGIDNEQFF TGTGCCAGCAGCTTAGATTCCGGGGGAATTGACAATGAGCAGTTCTTC
TRBD1 TRBJ2-7 TRBV29-1 once CSVVTGGDGEQYF TGCAGCGTTGTGACAGGGGGGGATGGCGAGCAGTACTTC
- TRBJ1-4 TRBV2 once CASSLSGQINEKLFF TGTGCCAGCAGTTTATCCGGACAGATTAATGAAAAACTGTTTTTT
TRBD1 TRBJ1-3 TRBV18 - CASSLREPGQGSF TGTGCCAGCTCACTTCGGGAACCGGGACAGGGGTCTTTT
TRBD2 TRBJ2-1 TRBV3-1/TRBV3-2 - CASSHGNGGAPGGNEQFF TGTGCCAGCAGCCATGGAAACGGGGGGGCCCCGGGCGGAAATGAGCAGTTCTTC
- TRBJ2-1 TRBV18 - CASSPIPGYEQFF TGTGCCAGCTCACCTATTCCAGGCTATGAGCAGTTCTTC
- TRBJ1-2 TRBV27 once CASRFQGNYGYTF TGTGCCAGCAGATTCCAGGGGAACTATGGCTACACCTTC
- TRBJ1-1 TRBV19 - CASSITGWDTEAFF TGTGCCAGTAGTATTACAGGCTGGGACACTGAAGCTTTCTTT
- TRBJ2-4 TRBV7-9 few CASSLEGQTLAKNIQYF TGTGCCAGCAGCTTAGAAGGCCAAACCCTAGCCAAAAACATTCAGTACTTC
TRBD1 TRBJ2-1 TRBV29-1 - CSVRDRSYNEQFF TGCAGCGTGAGGGACAGGTCCTACAATGAGCAGTTCTTC
- TRBJ2-1 TRBV5-1 - CASSYYPRGNYNEQFF TGCGCCAGCAGCTACTACCCAAGGGGGAACTACAATGAGCAGTTCTTC
TRBD1 TRBJ2-2 TRBV10-3 few CAITDGTDNTGELFF TGTGCCATCACCGACGGGACAGACAACACCGGGGAGCTGTTTTTT
- TRBJ2-6 TRBV5-8 once CASSLERGSGANVLTF TGTGCCAGCAGCTTGGAGAGGGGTTCTGGGGCCAACGTCCTGACTTTC
TRBD2 TRBJ2-1 TRBV5-1 - CASSTRLAVSYNEQFF TGCGCCAGCAGCACCCGACTAGCGGTTTCCTACAATGAGCAGTTCTTC
- TRBJ1-1 TRBV30 - CAWRAGPNTEAFF TGTGCCTGGCGGGCAGGCCCTAACACTGAAGCTTTCTTT
- TRBJ2-1 TRBV13 - CASSLETDNEQFF TGTGCCAGCAGCTTAGAAACGGACAATGAGCAGTTCTTC
- TRBJ2-1 TRBV14 - CASSQLGGDHNEQFF TGTGCCAGCAGCCAATTGGGGGGAGACCACAATGAGCAGTTCTTC
TRBD2 TRBJ2-5 TRBV3-1/TRBV3-2 - CASSPWGSGRAGETQYF TGTGCCAGCAGCCCATGGGGTAGCGGGAGGGCCGGGGAGACCCAGTACTTC
TRBD2 TRBJ2-3 TRBV7-2 - CASSFAGGGGTDTQYF TGTGCCAGCAGCTTTGCGGGGGGCGGGGGGACAGATACGCAGTATTTT
TRBD1 TRBJ2-2 TRBV10-3 - CAIRDRAVGELFF TGTGCCATCAGGGACAGGGCGGTCGGGGAGCTGTTTTTT
TRBD1 TRBJ1-2 TRBV7-9 - CASSEGQYYGYTF TGTGCCAGCAGCGAGGGACAGTACTATGGCTACACCTTC
TRBD2 TRBJ2-7 TRBV11-2 once CASSPGLAYEQYF TGTGCCAGCAGCCCCGGACTAGCCTACGAGCAGTACTTC
TRBD1 TRBJ2-3 TRBV11-3 - CASRQGSDTQYF TGTGCCAGCAGACAGGGGTCAGATACGCAGTATTTT
- TRBJ1-2 TRBV7-9 - CASSATGSRYGYTF TGTGCCAGCAGCGCTACAGGGTCTCGGTATGGCTACACCTTC
- TRBJ1-5 TRBV12-3/TRBV12-4 once CASSFRRGQPQHF TGTGCCAGCAGTTTTCGCAGAGGTCAGCCCCAGCATTTT
- TRBJ2-7 TRBV27 - CASRGMGKGNEQYF TGTGCCAGCAGGGGAATGGGCAAGGGGAACGAGCAGTACTTC
- TRBJ2-5 TRBV9 - CASSVDSSGRTQYF TGTGCCAGCAGCGTGGACTCCTCCGGGCGGACCCAGTACTTC